This passage covers 18 T cell receptor beta chains from one sample sequenced in a study of blood T cell repertoires in COVID-19. Generated by immunoSEQ multiplex PCR, the TCRdb table keeps only in-frame clones and is missing some. The repertoire holds roughly 170,000 clones, around nine tenths seen once, with about an eighth in the top ten. The sequencing input was peripheral blood. These TCRs come from a woman aged 70-85 years with COVID-19, enrolled during active disease.

The J gene is TRBJ2-7, the V gene TRBV6-1, with 12 bases identical to TRBD2. This CDR3 is 15 amino acids long. Per germline, CDR1 MNHNS and CDR2 SASEGT. The V segment lost 3 bases and the J segment 4 bases; nucleotides outside the gene matches: 4. The chain's CDR3 is CASSDTGLAGYEQYF. CDR3 coding DNA: TGTGCCAGCAGTGATACAGGACTAGCGGGGTACGAGCAGTACTTC.

This clone was seen just once. The V and J genes are TRBV4-2 and TRBJ2-3, with 10 bases that match TRBD1. The V gene's germline CDR1 is LGHNA and CDR2 YNFKEQ. J was trimmed by 2 bases and V by 2 bases; bases with no gene match: 4. The CDR3 spans 16 residues. The CDR3 region is CASSQLGQGLTDTQYF. As DNA, the CDR3 is TGTGCCAGCAGCCAACTGGGACAGGGGCTCACAGATACGCAGTATTTT.

This clone was picked up a small number of times. This chain joins TRBV7-2 and TRBJ1-4; no reliable D call. Germline V CDR1 and CDR2: SGHTA, FQGNSA. Trimming left V 2 bases short and J 5 bases short, with 12 bases between. This CDR3 comprises 15 residues. The CDR3: CASSLFQSKNEKLFF. The CDR3 DNA reads TGTGCCAGCAGCTTATTCCAGTCCAAAAATGAAAAACTGTTTTTT. Drawing the rest from reference TRBV7-2 and TRBJ1-4, the complete variable domain is GAGVSQSPSNKVTEKGKDVELRCDPISGHTALYWYRQSLGQGLEFLIYFQGNSAPDKSGLPSDRFSAERTGGSVSTLTIQRTQQEDSAVYLCASSLFQSKNEKLFFGSGTQLSVL.

The chain carries TRBV28 and TRBJ1-4; 8 bases line up with TRBD1. CDR1 MDHEN and CDR2 SYDVKM come from the germline V gene. V lost 5 bases and J lost 3; bases outside the gene matches: 11. This CDR3 has 17 amino acids. The CDR3 here is CASSPSDRVWPNEKLFF. DNA of the CDR3: TGTGCCAGCAGTCCATCGGACAGGGTTTGGCCTAATGAAAAACTGTTTTTT.

The sample holds one count of this clone. The gene calls are TRBV27 and TRBJ1-2; D might be TRBD1 (5 bases). CDR3 length equals 13 residues. Trimming left V 4 bases short and J 4 bases short, with 10 bases between. Germline CDR1 reads MNHEY; CDR2 reads SMNVEV (reference sequence). CDR3 region: CASSSRVGYGYTF. CDR3 sequence (DNA): TGTGCCAGCAGTTCCAGGGTGGGCTATGGCTACACCTTC.

The V and J genes are TRBV24-1 and TRBJ1-1; D perhaps matches TRBD1 (6 bases). This CDR3 contains 13 residues. From germline, CDR1 is KGHDR and CDR2 SFDVKD. The V end was cut by 7 bases, the J end by 2 bases, with 10 bases between. CDR3: CATRDSGNTEAFF. The CDR3 nucleotides read TGTGCCACCAGGGACAGTGGCAACACTGAAGCTTTCTTT.

The J gene is TRBJ1-1, the V gene TRBV3-1 (or the pseudogene TRBV3-2), with D uncertain. The germline V and J ends were trimmed by 6 bases and 2 bases, with 13 bases remaining between them. Looked up from germline, CDR1 is LGHDT and CDR2 is YNNKEL (reference sequence). The CDR3 is made up of 14 amino acids. The CDR3 region has the DNA TGTGCCAGCAGTCCCACAGTTTCAAACACTGAAGCTTTCTTT. Encoded protein: CASSPTVSNTEAFF.

The gene calls are TRBV5-1 and TRBJ2-7, with a possible D match to TRBD1 (6 bases). The CDR3 is made up of 15 amino acids. Germline V lookup: CDR1 SGHRS, CDR2 YFSETQ. The V end was cut by 5 bases, the J end by 0 bases, with 15 bases between. The CDR3 spells CASRDLAGASYEQYF. The CDR3 DNA follows: TGCGCCAGCAGGGATTTGGCAGGGGCCTCCTACGAGCAGTACTTC.

The genes are TRBV9 and TRBJ1-2; D unresolved. CDR3 length: 13 residues. CDR1 is SGDLS and CDR2 is YYNGEE in the germline V gene. With 4 bases removed from V and 7 bases from J, the gap between germline ends came to 14 bases. CDR3 in DNA: TGTGCCAGCAGCCCTGGAGGAGGATCTGGCTACACCTTC. As protein: CASSPGGGSGYTF.

The chain uses TRBV5-1 and TRBJ2-2, with unresolved D. In germline, CDR1 is SGHRS, CDR2 YFSETQ. CDR3 length: 14 residues. The germline V and J ends were trimmed by 1 base and 0 bases, with 4 bases remaining between them. The CDR3 sequence is CASSLPSNTGELFF. The CDR3 DNA follows: TGCGCCAGCAGCTTGCCGTCGAACACCGGGGAGCTGTTTTTT.

The gene calls are TRBV5-4 and TRBJ1-1, with D hard to call. V lost 0 bases, J lost 6 bases, and 9 bases lay in between. This CDR3 spans 13 amino acids. The germline V gene has CDR1 SGHNT and CDR2 YYREEE (reference sequence). Written as DNA, the CDR3 is TGTGCCAGCAGCTTGGTACGGGGATCTGAAGCTTTCTTT. Its protein product is CASSLVRGSEAFF.

V usage is TRBV19 and J usage is TRBJ1-5; 8 nucleotides agree with TRBD1. CDR3 length equals 15 residues. Germline V gene lookup returns CDR1 LNHDA and CDR2 SQIVND (reference sequence). The V gene end was trimmed by 7 bases and the J gene end by 4 bases; junction bases not matched to a gene: 9. This chain's CDR3 is CASTPARGLNQPQHF. CDR3 bases: TGTGCCAGTACCCCGGCCAGGGGGCTAAATCAGCCCCAGCATTTT.

The genes are TRBV5-6 and TRBJ2-1, with D possibly TRBD2 on 5 matching bases. This CDR3 has 12 residues. Germline values: CDR1 SGHDT, CDR2 YYEEEE. Trimming removed 4 bases from V and 13 bases from J, with 15 bases in between. Here the CDR3 reads CASSVGVGVQFF. CDR3 nucleotide sequence: TGTGCCAGCAGCGTTGGTGTGGGAGTACAGTTCTTC.

This rearrangement joins TRBV5-1 to TRBJ1-5, with 7 bases that match TRBD1. The V gene's germline CDR1 is SGHRS and CDR2 YFSETQ. The CDR3 has 15 amino acids. Trimming removed 0 bases from V and 4 bases from J; junction bases left unmatched: 4. Here the CDR3 reads CASSLGGQANQPQHF. The CDR3, as DNA: TGCGCCAGCAGCTTGGGAGGACAGGCAAATCAGCCCCAGCATTTT. The full variable domain, with the rest looked up from reference TRBV5-1 and TRBJ1-5, is KAGVTQTPRYLIKTRGQQVTLSCSPISGHRSVSWYQQTPGQGLQFLFEYFSETQRNKGNFPGRFSGRQFSNSRSEMNVSTLELGDSALYLCASSLGGQANQPQHFGDGTRLSIL.

This chain uses TRBV7-2 with TRBJ2-2; the D gene is possibly TRBD1 (8 bases). The germline V gene encodes CDR1 SGHTA and CDR2 FQGNSA. The CDR3 is 15 residues long. Trimming removed 5 bases from V and 6 bases from J, with 16 bases in between. Here the CDR3 reads CASSLVQGGAGELFF. CDR3 nucleotide sequence: TGTGCCAGCAGCCTGGTACAGGGGGGGGCCGGGGAGCTGTTTTTT.

V gene TRBV6-4 combines with J gene TRBJ2-3; 7 bases agree with TRBD2. Trimming removed 6 bases from V and 0 bases from J; junction bases left unmatched: 9. There are 16 residues in the CDR3. The germline CDR1 and CDR2 sequences are MRHNA and SNTAGT. CDR3 sequence reads: CASRASTSHSTDTQYF. The CDR3 region has the DNA TGTGCCAGCAGGGCTTCGACTAGCCACAGCACAGATACGCAGTATTTT.

The rearrangement links TRBV6-5 to TRBJ1-6, with 7 nucleotides matching TRBD1. J lost 5 bases, V lost 6 bases, and 4 bases had no gene match. Looked up from germline, CDR1 is MNHEY and CDR2 is SVGAGI. CDR3 length equals 14 residues. In DNA, the CDR3 is TGTGCCAGCAGACAGACAGGGCATAATTCACCCCTCCACTTT. Amino acid sequence: CASRQTGHNSPLHF.

The V gene is TRBV15, the J gene TRBJ1-2; no clear D gene. Germline assignment: CDR1 LNHNV and CDR2 YYDKDF (reference sequence). V lost 0 bases and J lost 1, with 12 bases in between. The CDR3 has 16 residues. Written as DNA, the CDR3 is TGTGCCACCAGCAGAGATCCGGGTTCAGATAACTATGGCTACACCTTC. Amino acid sequence: CATSRDPGSDNYGYTF.